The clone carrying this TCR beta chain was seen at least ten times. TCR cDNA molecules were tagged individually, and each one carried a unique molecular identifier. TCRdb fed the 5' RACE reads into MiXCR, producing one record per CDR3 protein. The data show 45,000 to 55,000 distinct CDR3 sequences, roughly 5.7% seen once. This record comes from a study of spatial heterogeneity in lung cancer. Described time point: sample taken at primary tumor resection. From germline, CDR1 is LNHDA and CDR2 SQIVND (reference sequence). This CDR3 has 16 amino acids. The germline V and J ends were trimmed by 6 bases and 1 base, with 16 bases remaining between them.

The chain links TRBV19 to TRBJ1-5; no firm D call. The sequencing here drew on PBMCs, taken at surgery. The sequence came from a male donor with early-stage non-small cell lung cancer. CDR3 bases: TGTGCCAGTAGCATGGAGCTGTCCCTAAGCAATCAGCCCCAGCATTTT. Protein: CASSMELSLSNQPQHF. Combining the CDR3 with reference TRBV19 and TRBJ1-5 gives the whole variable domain DGGITQSPKYLFRKEGQNVTLSCEQNLNHDAMYWYRQDPGQGLRLIYYSQIVNDFQKGDIAEGYSVSREKKESFPLTVTSAQKNPTAFYLCASSMELSLSNQPQHFGDGTRLSIL.